This TCR beta chain was sequenced for a study of blood T cell repertoires in COVID-19. Study-wide context: Both acute and convalescent COVID-19 samples were obtained from the United States, Italy and Spain. In each case, the material was cDNA or gDNA derived from T cells, B-cell-depleted T cells, or PBMCs.

Original methodology: The assay estimated nucleated cells by amplifying reference gene primers. Sequencing was performed with immunoSEQ multiplex PCR; in TCRdb, only in-frame clones are kept and a portion is missing. The DNA gave D and trimming, while V, J and clone size come from that table. Counted here are around 60,000 clones, roughly 89% occurring once; the ten biggest clones make up around an eighth. V shed 1 base and J 4 bases; nucleotides not matched to a gene: 19. From germline, CDR1 is SGHVS and CDR2 FQNEAQ. This CDR3 has 21 amino acids. The material sequenced was peripheral blood. The sequence came from a man aged 55 to 70 with active COVID-19. The genes are TRBV7-8 and TRBJ2-5; 12 nucleotides align to TRBD2. The CDR3 here is CASSLVRTSGMKFILGETQYF. The CDR3 DNA reads TGTGCCAGCAGCTTAGTGCGGACTAGCGGGATGAAATTTATTCTGGGAGAGACCCAGTACTTC.